The clone carrying this T cell receptor (beta chain) has only one observation. Its antigen remains unknown. This sample stems from a study of CD4 T cells in relation to SARS-CoV-2 and coronaviruses. Unexposed donor CD4+ T cells date from about 2010-2018, before the COVID-19 pandemic. CD4+ T cells were isolated from the cells after more than nine days of culture. Clones were read by immunoSEQ multiplex PCR, and TCRdb kept only the in-frame ones, dropping some. Among some 29,000 clones listed, about 75% were seen once. Source material: CD4+ T cells from PBMCs, cultured in vitro. The sequence was obtained from a human donor in good health.

The CDR3 is CASSPSDTADTQYF. The CDR3 DNA reads as TGTGCCAGCTCACCTTCGGACACCGCAGATACGCAGTATTTT. J is TRBJ2-3 and V is TRBV18, with D possibly being TRBD1 (5 bases). CDR3 length equals 14 residues. CDR1 KGHSH and CDR2 LQKENI come from the germline V gene. V gave up 3 bases and J gave up 4 bases, with 11 bases separating them.